This entry lists 18 T cell receptor beta chains sequenced from one sample in a study of blood T cell repertoires in COVID-19. TCRdb's table, derived via immunoSEQ multiplex PCR, lists solely in-frame clones and lacks some. The sample consists of about 59,000 clones, roughly 84% of them appearing once. The sequenced material came from peripheral blood. All receptors come from a man older than 75 in a cohort sampled during active COVID-19.

CDR3 coding DNA: TGCGCCAGCAGCTTGGCCGGGGACAGGGAGGGCTACACCTTC. Protein sequence: CASSLAGDREGYTF. The chain links TRBV5-1 to TRBJ1-2; 9 bases are shared with TRBD1. V trimming: 0 bases; J trimming: 8 bases; junction bases outside the gene matches: 5. The germline CDR1 and CDR2 sequences are SGHRS and YFSETQ. CDR3 length: 14 residues.

This chain uses TRBV3-1 (or the pseudogene TRBV3-2) with TRBJ1-5, with D hard to call. The CDR3 extends over 15 amino acids. V dropped 0 bases and J dropped 4 bases, with 10 bases sitting between them. Germline CDR1 reads LGHDT; CDR2 reads YNNKEL (reference sequence). The CDR3 coding sequence is TGTGCCAGCAGCCAAGATGGGCACCGAAATCAGCCCCAGCATTTT. It specifies CASSQDGHRNQPQHF.

This chain uses TRBV7-3 with TRBJ1-1; D may be TRBD1 (6 bases). CDR1 and CDR2 (germline): SGHTA, FQGTGA. V lost 4 bases, J lost 1 base, and 10 bases lay in between. The CDR3 is 14 amino acids. The chain's CDR3 is CASSSGHPNTEAFF. CDR3 nucleotide sequence: TGTGCCAGCAGCTCGGGACACCCGAACACTGAAGCTTTCTTT.

V usage is TRBV29-1 and J usage is TRBJ2-5; 9 nucleotides agree with TRBD1. After removal of 7 bases from V and 4 bases from J, the junction contained 7 bases not matched to a gene. CDR3 size: 13 residues. Germline V gene data show CDR1 as SQVTM and CDR2 as ANQGSEA. The CDR3 nucleotides are TGCAGCGCCAAGCCGGGACAGGGAGAGACCCAGTACTTC. It translates to CSAKPGQGETQYF.

CDR3 loop: CASNRQGNSNQPQHF. The CDR3 DNA follows: TGTGCCAGCAACCGACAGGGGAATAGCAATCAGCCCCAGCATTTT. The J gene is TRBJ1-5, the V gene TRBV6-5; 8 bases are shared with TRBD1. The CDR3 has 15 residues. Germline V gives CDR1 MNHEY, CDR2 SVGAGI. J was trimmed by 0 bases and V by 7 bases; bases with no gene match: 5.

The chain joins TRBV29-1 to TRBJ2-2; D unresolved. This CDR3 comprises 13 residues. Germline CDR1 SQVTM, CDR2 ANQGSEA. Between the trimmed V and J ends, which lost 6 bases and 0 bases, there was a span of 8 bases. In nucleotides, the CDR3 is TGCAGCGTCGAGAAGTCGAACACCGGGGAGCTGTTTTTT. It specifies CSVEKSNTGELFF.

V usage is TRBV10-2 and J usage is TRBJ1-1; D call uncertain. The CDR3 spans 13 residues. Germline CDR1 WSHSY, CDR2 SAAADI. V was cut by 4 bases and J by 1 base, with 7 bases left in between. CDR3: CASSVRENTEAFF. The DNA for the CDR3 is TGCGCCAGCAGTGTACGAGAGAACACTGAAGCTTTCTTT.

This rearrangement joins TRBV29-1 to TRBJ1-3; a possible D gene is TRBD1 (5 bases). This CDR3 has 14 residues. Trimming removed 4 bases at V and 0 bases at J, with 10 bases between. The germline gives CDR1 SQVTM, CDR2 ANQGSEA. The DNA for the CDR3 is TGCAGCGTTGGACAGTCCCACTCTGGAAACACCATATATTTT. Its protein product is CSVGQSHSGNTIYF.

This clone was seen once. The rearrangement links TRBV6-5 to TRBJ2-7, with a possible D match to TRBD1 (6 bases). The V end was cut by 2 bases, the J end by 5 bases, with 10 bases between. Germline CDR1 MNHEY, CDR2 SVGAGI. The CDR3 spans 13 residues. CDR3 region: CASSYTGLDEQYF. In DNA form, the CDR3 reads TGTGCCAGCAGTTACACAGGGCTGGACGAGCAGTACTTC.

In its sample, this clone was seen once. In DNA, the CDR3 is TGTGCCAGCACCCCCAGGGGGAACCACGAGCAGTACTTC. It encodes CASTPRGNHEQYF. This sequence joins TRBV6-5 and TRBJ2-7; 7 nucleotides agree with TRBD1. There are 13 residues in the CDR3. Germline loops: CDR1 MNHEY, CDR2 SVGAGI. J gave up 5 bases and V 7 bases, and 8 bases lay outside the gene matches.

This sequence joins TRBV6-5 and TRBJ2-7, with 13 bases aligning to TRBD2. Trimming at V came to 2 bases and at J to 3 bases, leaving 1 base not matched to a gene. In germline, CDR1 is MNHEY, CDR2 SVGAGI. CDR3 size: 15 residues. The CDR3 DNA follows: TGTGCCAGCAGTTACGGGACTAGCGGGATCTACGAGCAGTACTTC. As protein: CASSYGTSGIYEQYF.

V gene TRBV11-2 combines with J gene TRBJ1-3, with D uncertain. V shed 6 bases and J shed 0 bases, with 6 bases lying between them. The CDR3 runs to 13 residues. Germline V gene data show CDR1 as SGHAT and CDR2 as FQNNGV. The CDR3 DNA reads TGTGCCAGCAGGGAGAGCTCTGGAAACACCATATATTTT. It encodes CASRESSGNTIYF.

The genes are TRBV19 and TRBJ1-3; D unclear. The CDR3 is made up of 17 amino acids. Trimming removed 2 bases from V and 1 base from J, with 15 bases in between. CDR1 and CDR2 (germline): LNHDA, SQIVND (reference sequence). The CDR3 is CASSISGRVGSGNTIYF. CDR3 in DNA: TGTGCCAGTAGTATAAGCGGTCGAGTAGGGTCTGGAAACACCATATATTTT.

The V and J genes are TRBV3-1 (or the pseudogene TRBV3-2) and TRBJ2-5; 12 nucleotides match TRBD2. The CDR3 length is 14 residues. Germline CDR1 LGHDT, CDR2 YNNKEL (reference sequence). Trimming removed 8 bases from V and 2 bases from J; junction bases left unmatched: 3. The DNA for the CDR3 is TGTGCCAGCTTACTAGCGGGGGGTCAAGAGACCCAGTACTTC. It yields the protein CASLLAGGQETQYF.

V is TRBV12-3 or TRBV12-4 and J is TRBJ1-2, with 10 bases that match TRBD1. The V segment lost 6 bases and the J segment 6 bases; nucleotides outside the gene matches: 4. The CDR3 consists of 13 residues. The CDR3 spells CASRPDRGNGYTF. The CDR3 DNA reads TGTGCCAGCAGGCCGGACAGGGGGAATGGCTACACCTTC.

The chain links TRBV4-1 to TRBJ1-5; 7 bases line up with TRBD1. There are 17 residues in the CDR3. Germline lookup yields CDR1 MGHRA and CDR2 YSYEKL. V lost 3 bases and J lost 5; bases outside the gene matches: 13. The CDR3 nucleotides are TGCGCCAGCAGCCAGGACGGACAGGAGGACCTTTATCAGCCCCAGCATTTT. It is translated as CASSQDGQEDLYQPQHF.

The rearrangement links TRBV9 to TRBJ1-4; D not resolved. Germline V gives CDR1 SGDLS, CDR2 YYNGEE. V lost 0 bases and J lost 5, with 11 bases in between. The CDR3 is 15 amino acids. This CDR3 reads CASSVGPRSNEKLFF. CDR3 bases: TGTGCCAGCAGCGTAGGACCTCGGAGCAATGAAAAACTGTTTTTT.

This sequence joins TRBV7-2 and TRBJ2-5; 7 bases are shared with TRBD1. V lost 4 bases to trimming and J lost 4 bases; unmatched junction nucleotides: 0. The CDR3 runs to 12 residues. Germline CDR1 and CDR2: SGHTA and FQGNSA. This CDR3 reads CASSYRGETQYF. CDR3 DNA: TGTGCCAGCAGCTACAGGGGAGAGACCCAGTACTTC. The full variable domain, its missing parts supplied by reference TRBV7-2 and TRBJ2-5, is GAGVSQSPSNKVTEKGKDVELRCDPISGHTALYWYRQSLGQGLEFLIYFQGNSAPDKSGLPSDRFSAERTGGSVSTLTIQRTQQEDSAVYLCASSYRGETQYFGPGTRLLVL.